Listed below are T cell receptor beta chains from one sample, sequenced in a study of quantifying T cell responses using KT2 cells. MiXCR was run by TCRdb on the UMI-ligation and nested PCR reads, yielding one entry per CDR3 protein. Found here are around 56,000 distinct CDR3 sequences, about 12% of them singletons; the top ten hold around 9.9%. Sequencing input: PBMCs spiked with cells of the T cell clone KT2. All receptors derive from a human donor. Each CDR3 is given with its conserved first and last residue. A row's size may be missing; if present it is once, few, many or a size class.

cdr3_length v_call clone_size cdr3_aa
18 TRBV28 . CASSLWASGRPDSYEQYF
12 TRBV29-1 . CSVIREEGRAFF
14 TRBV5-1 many CASSPGQGFREQFF
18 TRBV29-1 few CSVPFWEASSHSTDTQYF
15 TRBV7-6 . CASSLRDRYQETQYF
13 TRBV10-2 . CASSEHRVNEQYF
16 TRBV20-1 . CSATWTGARGNSPLHF
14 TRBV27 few CASSFGPTPYEQYF
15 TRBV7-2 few CASSSSQTGSHGYTF
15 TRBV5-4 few CASSSQKDRMKGYTF
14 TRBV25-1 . CASRKGQGAHEQYF
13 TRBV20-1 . CSAPVRGTDTQYF
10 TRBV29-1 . CSVSEEEQYF
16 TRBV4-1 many CASSHQGLAATYEQYF
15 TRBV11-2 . CASSTGTSVSSEQFF
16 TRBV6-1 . CASLRTGGSGANVLTF
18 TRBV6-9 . CASRGGKGLGPFNYGYTF